The 21 T cell receptor beta chains below come from one sample, sequenced in a study of shared clonotypes between healthy human individuals. Libraries were prepared by immunoSEQ multiplex PCR; TCRdb keeps only in-frame clonotypes and omits some of them. The data contain about 680,000 clones, about 91% of them singletons. Naive-designated CD8 cells lacked CD45RO, were positively enriched for CCR7, and omitted terminally differentiated effector memory CD45RA+ cells. The sequenced sample consisted of naive CD8+ T cells sorted from blood. These receptors were taken from a man aged 25-40 years in good health.

This clone was counted once. The chain joins TRBV10-3 to TRBJ2-7; D might be TRBD2 (6 bases). Germline loops: CDR1 ENHRY, CDR2 SYGVKD. V was trimmed by 8 bases and J by 2 bases, leaving 16 bases between them. The CDR3 extends over 14 amino acids. The CDR3 reads CAISGGTVTYEQYF. The CDR3 nucleotides read TGTGCCATCTCCGGCGGGACTGTCACCTACGAGCAGTACTTC.

The chain employs TRBV19 and TRBJ2-7; the match to TRBD2 covers 13 bases. The CDR3 runs 15 residues. Germline V gives CDR1 LNHDA, CDR2 SQIVND (reference sequence). Losses at the gene ends were 5 bases for V and 4 bases for J; bases not matched to a gene: 5. CDR3 region: CASSHRLAGGYEQYF. CDR3 coding DNA: TGTGCCAGTAGTCATCGACTAGCGGGAGGATACGAGCAGTACTTC. Variable domain in full (rest from reference TRBV19 and TRBJ2-7): DGGITQSPKYLFRKEGQNVTLSCEQNLNHDAMYWYRQDPGQGLRLIYYSQIVNDFQKGDIAEGYSVSREKKESFPLTVTSAQKNPTAFYLCASSHRLAGGYEQYFGPGTRLTVT.

The V call is TRBV5-1, the J call TRBJ2-1; D is perhaps TRBD1 (6 bases). Germline V CDR1 and CDR2: SGHRS, YFSETQ. Trimming removed 4 bases from V and 3 bases from J, with 17 bases in between. The CDR3 sequence is 16 residues long. The DNA for the CDR3 is TGCGCCAGCAGCGGGGGCCCCCCGCGGAACTACAATGAGCAGTTCTTC. Protein product: CASSGGPPRNYNEQFF.

In nucleotides, the CDR3 is TGTGCCATCAGTGAGTCCGGGGGATTGAACACTGAAGCTTTCTTT. Its protein is CAISESGGLNTEAFF. The chain recombines TRBV10-3 with TRBJ1-1, with a tentative D call TRBD1 (5 bases). The CDR3 consists of 15 residues. V shed 0 bases and J shed 0 bases, with 8 bases lying between them. Germline CDR1 ENHRY, CDR2 SYGVKD.

The V and J genes are TRBV4-3 and TRBJ2-7; 7 nucleotides match TRBD1. The CDR3 has 14 residues. The germline V gene has CDR1 LGHNA and CDR2 YSLEER. V lost 2 bases and J lost 5; bases outside the gene matches: 6. The CDR3 coding sequence is TGCGCCAGCAGCCAACGACAGGGCTCGAACGAGCAGTACTTC. Translated, it gives CASSQRQGSNEQYF.

This rearrangement joins TRBV10-3 to TRBJ2-3, with 11 bases identical to TRBD2. Germline-derived CDR1 and CDR2 are ENHRY and SYGVKD. This CDR3 is 15 amino acids long. V lost 6 bases to trimming and J lost 2 bases; unmatched junction nucleotides: 4. The CDR3 nucleotides read TGTGCCATCAGGGGGACTAGCGGCAACACAGATACGCAGTATTTT. It translates to CAIRGTSGNTDTQYF.

The genes are TRBV25-1 and TRBJ2-7, with TRBD1 matching over 9 bases. This CDR3 has 15 amino acids. Germline V gene lookup returns CDR1 MGHDK and CDR2 SYGVNS. J lost 5 bases, V lost 4 bases, and 9 bases had no gene match. The CDR3 here is CASSGAGTGNHEQYF. CDR3 in DNA: TGTGCCAGCAGTGGGGCCGGGACAGGGAACCACGAGCAGTACTTC.

This chain joins TRBV9 and TRBJ2-2; tentative D call: TRBD1 (6 bases). Germline CDR1 SGDLS, CDR2 YYNGEE. The CDR3 covers 14 residues. The V gene lost 4 bases and the J gene lost 3 bases, with 10 bases spanning the gap. CDR3 bases: TGTGCCAGCAGCTCCAGGGGTGACACCGGGGAGCTGTTTTTT. It codes for CASSSRGDTGELFF. Full variable domain (outside the CDR3, taken from reference TRBV9 and TRBJ2-2): DSGVTQTPKHLITATGQRVTLRCSPRSGDLSVYWYQQSLDQGLQFLIQYYNGEERAKGNILERFSAQQFPDLHSELNLSSLELGDSALYFCASSSRGDTGELFFGEGSRLTVL.

This chain joins TRBV7-5 and TRBJ2-7. TRBV7-5 is shown as a pseudogene. The CDR3 totals 13 residues. The CDR3 DNA sequence: TGTGTCAGAAGCTTAGGACCCCGATACGAGCAGTACTTC. Its translation: CVRSLGPRYEQYF.

The V call is TRBV28, the J call TRBJ1-5, with D unresolved. V lost 3 bases to trimming and J lost 2 bases, with 11 bases between them. From germline, CDR1 is MDHEN and CDR2 SYDVKM. There are 15 residues in the CDR3. CDR3 amino acids: CASSFEQVGNQPQHF. Written as DNA, the CDR3 is TGTGCCAGCAGTTTTGAGCAGGTGGGCAATCAGCCCCAGCATTTT.

V gene TRBV7-9 combines with J gene TRBJ2-1; 8 nucleotides agree with TRBD2. CDR3 length: 15 residues. Per the germline V gene, CDR1 is SEHNR and CDR2 is FQNEAQ (reference sequence). The V gene end was trimmed by 7 bases and the J gene end by 12 bases; junction bases not matched to a gene: 17. The CDR3 reads CASKGIGTRGFGQFF. CDR3 sequence (DNA): TGTGCCAGCAAAGGGATTGGGACTAGGGGTTTTGGGCAGTTCTTC. The variable domain in full, with the rest retrieved from reference TRBV7-9 and TRBJ2-1, is DTGVSQNPRHKITKRGQNVTFRCDPISEHNRLYWYRQTLGQGPEFLTYFQNEAQLEKSRLLSDRFSAERPKGSFSTLEIQRTEQGDSAMYLCASKGIGTRGFGQFFGPGTRLTVL.

V gene TRBV19 combines with J gene TRBJ2-7; D is unclear. Germline-derived CDR1 and CDR2 are LNHDA and SQIVND (reference sequence). Trimming stripped 3 bases from V and 5 bases from J, with 11 bases between. This CDR3 comprises 13 residues. The CDR3 is CASSIAAGNEQYF. The CDR3 DNA follows: TGTGCCAGTAGTATCGCGGCAGGTAACGAGCAGTACTTC.

This chain joins TRBV6-1 and TRBJ2-7; D is unclear. Trimming removed 5 bases at V and 1 base at J, with 6 bases between. The CDR3 is 12 residues long. Looked up from germline, CDR1 is MNHNS and CDR2 is SASEGT. CDR3 DNA: TGTGCCAGCAGTTCTTTATCCTACGAGCAGTACTTC. Its translation: CASSSLSYEQYF.

CDR3 in DNA: TGTGCCAGCAGCACCGACAGTGGACTGGGATTCTTC. Amino acids: CASSTDSGLGFF. The gene calls are TRBV16 and TRBJ2-1; D is tentatively TRBD1 or TRBD2 (5 bases each). The CDR3 runs to 12 residues. Germline CDR1 reads KGHSY; CDR2 reads FQNENV. The ends were cut back, 5 bases at V and 16 bases at J, with 18 bases in the middle. The full variable domain, with the rest looked up from reference TRBV16 and TRBJ2-1, is GEEVAQTPKHLVRGEGQKAKLYCAPIKGHSYVFWYQQVLKNEFKFLISFQNENVFDETGMPKERFSAKCLPNSPCSLEIQATKLEDSAVYFCASSTDSGLGFFGPGTRLTVL.

The chain is built from TRBV6-1 and TRBJ2-3; D is possibly TRBD1 (5 bases). The V gene's germline CDR1 is MNHNS and CDR2 SASEGT. Trimming pared 3 bases from V and 0 bases from J, leaving 10 bases between. CDR3 size: 15 residues. The CDR3 sequence is CASSDGQGSTDTQYF. The CDR3 DNA is TGTGCCAGCAGTGATGGGCAGGGCAGCACAGATACGCAGTATTTT.

The chain employs TRBV7-9 and TRBJ2-2, with no clear D. Germline V lookup: CDR1 SEHNR, CDR2 FQNEAQ (reference sequence). The CDR3 extends over 12 amino acids. Trimming stripped 2 bases from V and 6 bases from J, with 4 bases between. The CDR3 DNA sequence: TGTGCCAGCAGCTTATTTCCCGGGGAGCTGTTTTTT. Amino acid sequence: CASSLFPGELFF.

The chain combines TRBV7-6 with TRBJ2-7, with D perhaps assigned TRBD1 or TRBD2 (6 bases each). The germline gives CDR1 SGHVS, CDR2 FNYEAQ. CDR3 length: 14 residues. Trimming cost V 3 bases and J 0 bases, with 9 bases left between them. Here the CDR3 reads CASSFGGGSYEQYF. CDR3 DNA: TGTGCCAGCAGCTTCGGAGGGGGCTCCTACGAGCAGTACTTC.

The chain uses TRBV5-4 and TRBJ1-2, with unresolved D. The CDR3 length is 16 residues. The V gene lost 6 bases and the J gene lost 1 base, with 19 bases spanning the gap. Germline CDR1 reads SGHNT; CDR2 reads YYREEE (reference sequence). Written as DNA, the CDR3 is TGTGCCAGCATAAACGCGGATTGGTCGGATAACTATGGCTACACCTTC. Residues: CASINADWSDNYGYTF.

This clone was seen a single time. V gene TRBV2 combines with J gene TRBJ1-5, with D possibly TRBD1 on 6 matching bases. V was clipped by 3 bases and J by 6 bases, with 15 bases between them. The CDR3 runs 15 residues. Germline V gene lookup returns CDR1 SNHLY and CDR2 FYNNEI. The CDR3 region has the DNA TGTGCCAGCAGTGAGGGGGCGGCAGGGGCTCAGCCCCAGCATTTT. It is translated as CASSEGAAGAQPQHF.

The rearrangement uses TRBV29-1 and TRBJ2-7; D possibly corresponds to TRBD1 (5 bases). Trimming stripped 6 bases from V and 2 bases from J, with 14 bases between. Germline V lookup: CDR1 SQVTM, CDR2 ANQGSEA. The CDR3 is 13 amino acids. CDR3 nucleotides: TGCAGCGTGCTCGAAGACAGAACCTACGAGCAGTACTTC. This translates into CSVLEDRTYEQYF.

The chain has TRBV28 and TRBJ2-1; D gene uncertain. The CDR3 spans 11 residues. CDR1 and CDR2 (germline): MDHEN, SYDVKM. The germline V and J ends were trimmed by 3 bases and 8 bases, with 5 bases remaining between them. In nucleotides, the CDR3 is TGTGCCAGCAGTTTTGAGGATGAGCAGTTCTTC. It encodes CASSFEDEQFF.